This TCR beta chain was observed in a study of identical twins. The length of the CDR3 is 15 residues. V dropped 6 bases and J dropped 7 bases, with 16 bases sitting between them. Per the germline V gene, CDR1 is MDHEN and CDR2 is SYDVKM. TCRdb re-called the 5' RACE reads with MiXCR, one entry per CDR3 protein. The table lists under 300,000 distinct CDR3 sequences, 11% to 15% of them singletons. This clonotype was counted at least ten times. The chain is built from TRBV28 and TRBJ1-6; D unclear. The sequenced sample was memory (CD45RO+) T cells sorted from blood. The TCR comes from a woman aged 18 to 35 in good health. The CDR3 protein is CASRTTALYNSPLHF. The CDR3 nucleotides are TGTGCCAGCAGGACCACCGCACTTTACAATTCACCCCTCCACTTT.